The 19 T cell receptor beta chains reported below all come from one sample, sequenced in a study of cytomegalovirus exposure and HLA in healthy donors. 60 Vbeta and 13 Jbeta primers were used in PCR. Sequenced by immunoSEQ multiplex PCR; TCRdb stores in-frame clones only, minus some. The sample records fewer than 300,000 clones, roughly 80% being singletons. The material sequenced was PBMCs. The receptors stem from a girl aged 2 to 10 in good health and CMV-seronegative.

In this sample, this clone turned up once. This chain links TRBV21-1 with TRBJ1-2; TRBD1, the table's D call, lacks a check against the DNA. TRBV21-1 is described as a pseudogene. This CDR3 spans 14 amino acids. The CDR3 here is CARGAPRKNYGYTF. CDR3 sequence (DNA): TGTGCCAGGGGGGCTCCACGCAAAAACTATGGCTACACCTTC.

This clone was detected a few times. The chain has TRBV10-3 and TRBJ1-5; D possibly corresponds to TRBD1 (6 bases). V shed 4 bases and J shed 6 bases, with 10 bases lying between them. The CDR3 sequence is 13 residues long. The germline V gene has CDR1 ENHRY and CDR2 SYGVKD. The CDR3 region has the DNA TGTGCCATCAGTGGCGGCAGGGGTCAGCCCCAGCATTTT. Residues: CAISGGRGQPQHF.

The rearrangement links TRBV5-6 to TRBJ1-3, with D perhaps TRBD1 (6 bases). The length of the CDR3 is 16 residues. The germline V gene has CDR1 SGHDT and CDR2 YYEEEE. Trimming took off 2 bases at V and 2 bases at J, with 14 bases between the two ends. CDR3 sequence reads: CASSLPGQLPGNTIYF. In nucleotides, the CDR3 is TGTGCCAGCAGCTTACCCGGACAGCTGCCTGGAAACACCATATATTTT.

The rearrangement joins TRBV15 to TRBJ1-4; D remains ambiguous. Deletions cut 3 bases from V and 4 bases from J, with 21 bases between. CDR1 and CDR2 (germline): LNHNV, YYDKDF (reference sequence). This CDR3 has 18 residues. The chain's CDR3 is CATSRGRLRPRYNEKLFF. CDR3 coding DNA: TGTGCCACCAGCAGGGGGAGGTTGAGACCGAGATATAATGAAAAACTGTTTTTT.

The V call is TRBV9, the J call TRBJ2-3; D is unclear. Germline loops: CDR1 SGDLS, CDR2 YYNGEE. V was shortened by 2 bases and J by 0 bases, with 7 bases between the two germline ends. The CDR3 is made up of 14 amino acids. The CDR3 loop reads CASSVARSTDTQYF. The DNA of the CDR3 is TGTGCCAGCAGCGTGGCTCGAAGCACAGATACGCAGTATTTT.

The V call is TRBV19, the J call TRBJ2-2; 11 bases agree with TRBD2. The V segment lost 5 bases and the J segment 6 bases; nucleotides outside the gene matches: 14. CDR1 is LNHDA, CDR2 SQIVND, per germline (reference sequence). The CDR3 runs 18 residues. CDR3 in amino acids: CASSLRPPGLADAGELFF. CDR3 nucleotides: TGTGCCAGTAGTCTTCGACCACCGGGACTAGCGGACGCCGGGGAGCTGTTTTTT.

The chain has TRBV9 and TRBJ1-1; D gene unclear. Germline CDR1 is SGDLS and CDR2 is YYNGEE. This CDR3 is 13 amino acids long. Trimming stripped 0 bases from V and 8 bases from J, with 11 bases between. CDR3 DNA: TGTGCCAGCAGCGTAGTGGCAGACATAGAAGCTTTCTTT. It encodes CASSVVADIEAFF.

The chain uses TRBV6-1 and TRBJ1-2; 11 bases are shared with TRBD1. The germline CDR1 and CDR2 sequences are MNHNS and SASEGT. Trimming at V came to 6 bases and at J to 5 bases, leaving 8 bases not matched to a gene. CDR3 length: 15 residues. CDR3 in DNA: TGTGCCAGCAGAGGACAGGGGGCTGGAAGGTATGGCTACACCTTC. Its protein is CASRGQGAGRYGYTF.

The CDR3 protein is CASSVGGDHQPQHF. The DNA for the CDR3 is TGTGCCAGCAGTGTAGGGGGTGATCATCAGCCCCAGCATTTT. The J gene is TRBJ1-5, the V gene TRBV2; perhaps TRBD1 as D (6 bases). Germline CDR1 and CDR2: SNHLY and FYNNEI. V was cut by 4 bases and J by 5 bases, with 12 bases left in between. This CDR3 region has 14 residues.

V usage is TRBV7-9 and J usage is TRBJ2-5; the D gene is possibly TRBD2 (5 bases). The germline V gene has CDR1 SEHNR and CDR2 FQNEAQ (reference sequence). CDR3 length equals 15 residues. V was trimmed by 5 bases and J by 1 base, leaving 14 bases between them. In DNA, the CDR3 is TGTGCCAGCAGCCTCTCCGTCAGCGGCCAAGAGACCCAGTACTTC. As protein: CASSLSVSGQETQYF. Variable domain in full (rest from reference TRBV7-9 and TRBJ2-5): DTGVSQNPRHKITKRGQNVTFRCDPISEHNRLYWYRQTLGQGPEFLTYFQNEAQLEKSRLLSDRFSAERPKGSFSTLEIQRTEQGDSAMYLCASSLSVSGQETQYFGPGTRLLVL.

The genes are TRBV6-5 and TRBJ2-1; D not resolved. Germline CDR1 reads MNHEY; CDR2 reads SVGAGI. Trimming cost V 6 bases and J 0 bases, with 9 bases left between them. The CDR3 has 14 amino acids. CDR3: CASSLTSSYNEQFF. CDR3 DNA: TGTGCCAGCAGCTTAACAAGCTCCTACAATGAGCAGTTCTTC.

The chain has TRBV6-5 and TRBJ2-5; tentative D call: TRBD2 (6 bases). Germline V gives CDR1 MNHEY, CDR2 SVGAGI. V dropped 7 bases and J dropped 4 bases, with 19 bases sitting between them. CDR3 length: 15 amino acids. For the CDR3, the DNA is TGTGCCAGCATCCTGAGGGACTCCCGGGGAGAGACCCAGTACTTC. Its translation: CASILRDSRGETQYF.

The J gene is TRBJ2-1, the V gene TRBV5-4; D might be TRBD2 (7 bases). Looked up from germline, CDR1 is SGHNT and CDR2 is YYREEE (reference sequence). V was shortened by 4 bases and J by 0 bases, with 14 bases between the two germline ends. The CDR3 has 16 amino acids. The CDR3 here is CASSPWGGLSYNEQFF. Here the CDR3 DNA reads TGTGCCAGCAGCCCGTGGGGGGGCCTCTCCTACAATGAGCAGTTCTTC.

V gene TRBV29-1 combines with J gene TRBJ2-7; possible D gene TRBD2, 5 bases. The CDR3 length is 12 residues. Germline V gene lookup returns CDR1 SQVTM and CDR2 ANQGSEA. Trimming left V 6 bases short and J 5 bases short, with 14 bases between. The CDR3 is CSVTRGLDEQYF. The DNA for the CDR3 is TGCAGCGTGACCCGGGGTCTCGACGAGCAGTACTTC.

The CDR3, as DNA: TGTGCCAGCAGTTATCGTCGTGGCAGGATGAGCTATGGCTACACCTTC. It codes for CASSYRRGRMSYGYTF. J is TRBJ1-2 and V is TRBV28; D is undetermined. CDR3 size: 16 residues. V was cut by 4 bases and J by 4 bases, with 19 bases left in between. Germline V gives CDR1 MDHEN, CDR2 SYDVKM.

The rearrangement links TRBV11-2 to TRBJ1-2; D possibly corresponds to TRBD1 (5 bases). V was pared by 1 base and J by 0 bases, with 12 bases between. This CDR3 comprises 16 residues. The V gene's germline CDR1 is SGHAT and CDR2 FQNNGV. The CDR3, as DNA: TGTGCCAGCAGCTTAGTTCTCTTCAGGGCTAACTATGGCTACACCTTC. This encodes CASSLVLFRANYGYTF.

The J gene is TRBJ1-1, the V gene TRBV4-1; no firm D call. V was cut by 1 base and J by 0 bases, with 12 bases left in between. CDR1 is MGHRA and CDR2 is YSYEKL in the germline V gene. This CDR3 has 16 amino acids. The CDR3 here is CASSQGWAGMNTEAFF. In DNA, the CDR3 is TGCGCCAGCAGCCAAGGTTGGGCGGGGATGAACACTGAAGCTTTCTTT.

In DNA form, the CDR3 reads TGTGCCAGCAGTCTATTACAGGGGGCAGGCAATCAGCCCCAGCATTTT. Its translation: CASSLLQGAGNQPQHF. V gene TRBV2 combines with J gene TRBJ1-5, with 9 nucleotides matching TRBD1. The germline V gene has CDR1 SNHLY and CDR2 FYNNEI. The CDR3 runs to 16 residues. The junction had 7 bases not matched to a gene; V was cut back by 5 bases and J by 2 bases.

This clone was observed a single time. In DNA, the CDR3 is TGTGCCAGCAGCAAAGAAGGGGACGAGCAGTACTTC. This encodes CASSKEGDEQYF. The rearrangement joins TRBV21-1 to TRBJ2-7; TRBD1, the table's D call, lacks a check against the DNA. TRBV21-1 is an annotated pseudogene. The CDR3 sequence is 12 residues long.